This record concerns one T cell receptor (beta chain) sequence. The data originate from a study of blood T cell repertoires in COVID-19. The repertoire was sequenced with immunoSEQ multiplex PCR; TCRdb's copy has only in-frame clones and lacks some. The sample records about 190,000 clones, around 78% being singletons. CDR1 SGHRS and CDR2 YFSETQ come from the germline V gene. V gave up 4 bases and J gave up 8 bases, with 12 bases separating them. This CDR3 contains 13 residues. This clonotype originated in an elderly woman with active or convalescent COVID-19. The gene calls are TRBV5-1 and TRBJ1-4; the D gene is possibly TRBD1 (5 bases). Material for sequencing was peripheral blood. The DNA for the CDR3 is TGCGCCAGCAGCCCCGAGGCAGGGGAAAAACTGTTTTTT. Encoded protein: CASSPEAGEKLFF.